A single sample is the source of the 25 T cell receptor beta chains below, sequenced in a study of T-cell reconstitution after alpha-beta-depleted transplantation in children. Unique molecular identifiers were built into the TCRbeta library. TCRdb independently ran MiXCR on the PCR reads; one entry per CDR3 protein. Of about 640,000 distinct CDR3 sequences in the sample, around a sixth were seen once. Sequenced material: PBMCs from the stem cell graft donor, taken from the stem cell graft. Receptors were obtained from a human donor who donated a stem cell graft to a child with acute myeloid leukemia.

This rearrangement joins TRBV4-3 to TRBJ2-2, with D unclear. CDR1 LGHNA and CDR2 YSLEER come from the germline V gene. Trimming took off 3 bases at V and 6 bases at J, with 14 bases between the two ends. This CDR3 has 15 amino acids. In nucleotides, the CDR3 is TGCGCCAGCAGCCATCCTGGAGTTGGGGCCGGGGAGCTGTTTTTT. It encodes CASSHPGVGAGELFF.

CDR3 protein: CSAPPGGGTDTQYF. In DNA form, the CDR3 reads TGCAGTGCTCCCCCGGGGGGGGGCACAGATACGCAGTATTTT. The V call is TRBV20-1, the J call TRBJ2-3; 8 bases map to TRBD2. Trimming took 5 bases from V and 1 from J; bases not matched to a gene: 5. The CDR3 consists of 14 residues. Germline lookup yields CDR1 DFQATT and CDR2 SNEGSKA (reference sequence).

This clonotype was observed many times. This CDR3 reads CASSQVVVSGEQFF. DNA of the CDR3: TGTGCCAGCAGCCAAGTAGTTGTCAGCGGGGAGCAGTTCTTC. The chain recombines TRBV4-2 with TRBJ2-1, with a possible D match to TRBD2 (6 bases). The ends were cut back, 1 base at V and 10 bases at J, with 14 bases in the middle. From germline, CDR1 is LGHNA and CDR2 YNFKEQ. The CDR3 has 14 amino acids.

This clonotype was observed at least ten times. V is TRBV20-1 and J is TRBJ2-7; possible D gene TRBD2, 6 bases. CDR1 is DFQATT, CDR2 SNEGSKA, per germline (reference sequence). The V and J ends lost 5 bases and 3 bases respectively, with 17 bases between them. The CDR3 is made up of 14 amino acids. CDR3 in amino acids: CSARGRGIHYEQYV. CDR3 bases: TGCAGTGCTCGAGGACGGGGGATACACTACGAGCAGTACGTC.

V usage is TRBV29-1 and J usage is TRBJ2-5; TRBD2 aligns across 12 bases. The germline V gene encodes CDR1 SQVTM and CDR2 ANQGSEA. After removal of 4 bases from V and 5 bases from J, the junction contained 11 bases not matched to a gene. There are 16 residues in the CDR3. CDR3 amino acids: CSVATSGGVSRETQYF. CDR3 DNA: TGCAGCGTTGCGACTAGCGGGGGAGTATCTCGGGAGACCCAGTACTTC.

The chain uses TRBV12-3 or TRBV12-4 and TRBJ1-1; D is possibly TRBD1 (5 bases). Trimming pared 3 bases from V and 1 base from J, leaving 9 bases between. The CDR3 has 14 residues. CDR3 region: CASSFIGGNTEAFF. Written as DNA, the CDR3 is TGTGCCAGCAGTTTCATTGGGGGGAACACTGAAGCTTTCTTT.

This clonotype was counted at least ten times. The chain joins TRBV20-1 to TRBJ1-1; D is possibly TRBD1 (5 bases). CDR1 and CDR2 from the germline V gene are DFQATT and SNEGSKA (reference sequence). V was clipped by 3 bases and J by 1 base, with 12 bases between them. This CDR3 has 14 residues. Here the CDR3 DNA reads TGCAGTGCTAGGGGCTGGCAGGGGAACACTGAAGCTTTCTTT. It specifies CSARGWQGNTEAFF.

A note on this clonotype: This likely comes from a read error, as the CDR3 has no conserved phenylalanine or tryptophan at its end. V is TRBV11-2 and J is TRBJ2-7, with TRBD1 matching over 9 bases. CDR1 and CDR2 from the germline V gene are SGHAT and FQNNGV. With 4 bases clipped from V and 4 bases from J, the junction kept 11 bases outside the gene matches. CDR3 length equals 16 residues. The CDR3 DNA is TGTGCCAGCAGCTCACAAGATAGGGACAGGGTTTACGAGCAGTACGGC. Protein product: CASSSQDRDRVYEQYG.

A few counts support this clonotype. The chain couples TRBV12-3 or TRBV12-4 to TRBJ2-3; 9 bases line up with TRBD2. V shed 6 bases, J shed 1 base, and the junction held 5 bases outside the gene matches. This CDR3 spans 15 amino acids. CDR3 nucleotides: TGTGCCAGCAGGAGAGCGGGGGGCCGCACAGATACGCAGTATTTT. Residues: CASRRAGGRTDTQYF.

There are many counts of this clonotype. The chain joins TRBV7-2 to TRBJ1-6; 8 bases are a match to TRBD1. The germline CDR1 and CDR2 sequences are SGHTA and FQGNSA. J lost 8 bases, V lost 3 bases, and 6 bases had no gene match. The CDR3 totals 15 residues. DNA for the CDR3: TGTGCCAGCAGCTTCAGACAGGGGTTGGATTCACCCCTCCACTTT. As protein: CASSFRQGLDSPLHF.

This clonotype was seen a few times. This sequence joins TRBV24-1 and TRBJ2-1; 7 bases agree with TRBD2. Per germline, CDR1 KGHDR and CDR2 SFDVKD. The ends lost 3 bases at V and 6 bases at J; junction bases unmatched: 10. This CDR3 has 16 amino acids. The DNA of the CDR3 is TGTGCCACCAGTGATCCCCGGGGAGGGGTGGTCAATGAGCAGTTCTTC. The encoded protein is CATSDPRGGVVNEQFF.

The genes are TRBV5-6 and TRBJ1-3; D call uncertain. The V and J ends lost 1 base and 2 bases respectively, with 7 bases between them. The CDR3 runs 14 residues. The germline V gene has CDR1 SGHDT and CDR2 YYEEEE. The CDR3 DNA follows: TGTGCCAGCAGCTTGAGAATAGCTGGAAACACCATATATTTT. Its protein is CASSLRIAGNTIYF.

This clonotype was seen many times. The chain is built from TRBV20-1 and TRBJ1-1, with D unclear. In germline, CDR1 is DFQATT, CDR2 SNEGSKA (reference sequence). Deletions cut 6 bases from V and 2 bases from J, with 10 bases between. This CDR3 is built from 12 residues. CDR3 amino acids: CSAHHRNTEAFF. CDR3 in DNA: TGCAGTGCACACCATAGAAACACTGAAGCTTTCTTT.

Ten or more counts support this clonotype. This sequence joins TRBV29-1 and TRBJ2-3, with D possibly matching TRBD2 (6 bases). Trimming pared 2 bases from V and 1 base from J, leaving 13 bases between. CDR1 is SQVTM and CDR2 is ANQGSEA in the germline V gene. The length of the CDR3 is 15 residues. The CDR3 DNA follows: TGCAGCGTTGAATGGACGGGCGGGGGCACAGATACGCAGTATTTT. Translating it yields CSVEWTGGGTDTQYF.

Ten or more counts support this clonotype. The V and J genes are TRBV20-1 and TRBJ2-7, with D perhaps being TRBD1 or TRBD2 (6 bases each). CDR3 size: 14 residues. CDR1 is DFQATT and CDR2 is SNEGSKA in the germline V gene (reference sequence). Trimming took off 3 bases at V and 3 bases at J, with 15 bases between the two ends. In DNA form, the CDR3 reads TGCAGTGCTAGGGGGGGCAGAACGGACTACGAGCAGTACTTC. Amino acids: CSARGGRTDYEQYF.

This clonotype was picked up many times. The rearrangement uses TRBV7-9 and TRBJ1-2, with TRBD1 matching over 8 bases. V lost 5 bases, J lost 8 bases, and 7 bases stayed unmatched. Germline-derived CDR1 and CDR2 are SEHNR and FQNEAQ (reference sequence). This CDR3 has 13 residues. CDR3 sequence: CASSIGQGEGYTF. CDR3 nucleotides: TGTGCCAGCAGCATCGGACAGGGCGAAGGCTACACCTTC.

The genes are TRBV6-5 and TRBJ1-2; 8 nucleotides match TRBD1. CDR3 size: 15 residues. J lost 0 bases, V lost 4 bases, and 4 bases had no gene match. CDR1 is MNHEY and CDR2 is SVGAGI in the germline V gene. The CDR3 DNA is TGTGCCAGCAGTTCCCCAGGGGGCTCTAACTATGGCTACACCTTC. Translating gives CASSSPGGSNYGYTF.

Notes on this clonotype: The junction differs from germline at one of its ends, possibly a read error. The CDR3 region has the DNA TGCTGTGCTAGAGATCTAGCGGGGGCCTCGAACACCGGGGAGCTGTTTTTT. It yields the protein CCARDLAGASNTGELFF. V gene TRBV20-1 combines with J gene TRBJ2-2, with 10 bases fitting TRBD2. This CDR3 comprises 17 residues. The germline gives CDR1 DFQATT, CDR2 SNEGSKA (reference sequence).

In this sample, this clonotype turned up a few times. J is TRBJ1-4 and V is TRBV5-1; a weak D match, TRBD1 (5 bases). V was pared by 1 base and J by 7 bases, with 17 bases between. Germline V gene data show CDR1 as SGHRS and CDR2 as YFSETQ. The CDR3 is 16 residues long. CDR3 DNA sequence: TGCGCCAGCAGCTTGAGCATTGGGGGTGCGGTTGAAAAACTGTTTTTT. Its translation: CASSLSIGGAVEKLFF.

This clonotype was seen only a few times. This sequence joins TRBV5-1 and TRBJ2-1; D remains ambiguous. The CDR3 is 16 residues long. CDR1 is SGHRS and CDR2 is YFSETQ in the germline V gene. Trimming took 0 bases from V and 4 from J, leaving 14 bases between them. CDR3 nucleotide sequence: TGCGCCAGCAGCTTGGTAGGAGAAACGTTTTACAATGAGCAGTTCTTC. It is translated as CASSLVGETFYNEQFF.

This clonotype was seen more than once but under ten times. The genes are TRBV20-1 and TRBJ2-3; tentatively, D is TRBD1 or TRBD2 (5 bases each). This CDR3 spans 14 amino acids. The V end was cut by 5 bases, the J end by 4 bases, with 16 bases between. Germline V gives CDR1 DFQATT, CDR2 SNEGSKA (reference sequence). CDR3 bases: TGCAGTGCTCTGATTCCCGGGGCGGCAGATACGCAGTATTTT. It yields the protein CSALIPGAADTQYF.

The chain is built from TRBV7-7 and TRBJ2-1, with D perhaps matching TRBD2 (6 bases). From germline, CDR1 is SSHAT and CDR2 FNYEAQ (reference sequence). V dropped 5 bases and J dropped 3 bases, with 11 bases sitting between them. The CDR3 covers 14 residues. The CDR3 reads CASSTGLSYNEQFF. In DNA form, the CDR3 reads TGTGCCAGCAGCACGGGACTCAGCTACAATGAGCAGTTCTTC. Full variable domain (outside the CDR3, taken from reference TRBV7-7 and TRBJ2-1): GAGVSQSPRYKVTKRGQDVTLRCDPISSHATLYWYQQALGQGPEFLTYFNYEAQPDKSGLPSDRFSAERPEGSISTLTIQRTEQRDSAMYRCASSTGLSYNEQFFGPGTRLTVL.

This clonotype has at least ten counts. The chain is built from TRBV20-1 and TRBJ2-1; D is unclear. Germline CDR1 and CDR2: DFQATT and SNEGSKA (reference sequence). There are 14 residues in the CDR3. V dropped 3 bases and J dropped 6 bases, with 15 bases sitting between them. CDR3 protein: CSASSSRAVNEQFF. The CDR3 region has the DNA TGCAGTGCTAGTAGCTCCCGCGCGGTCAATGAGCAGTTCTTC.

The V call is TRBV11-2, the J call TRBJ2-1; TRBD2 agrees at 11 bases. From germline, CDR1 is SGHAT and CDR2 FQNNGV. J was trimmed by 9 bases and V by 5 bases; bases with no gene match: 18. There are 18 residues in the CDR3. The DNA of the CDR3 is TGTGCCAGCAGCATCAAGCCCGTCCTAGCGGGGGGTTTGGGTGAGCAGTTCTTC. It encodes CASSIKPVLAGGLGEQFF.

This clonotype was seen more than once but under ten times. The chain has TRBV28 and TRBJ2-1; tentative D call: TRBD1 (5 bases). The CDR3 covers 18 residues. Germline V gene data show CDR1 as MDHEN and CDR2 as SYDVKM. V lost 6 bases to trimming and J lost 0 bases, with 21 bases between them. CDR3 DNA: TGTGCCAGCAGCGTAGACCCTATGACAGCTAGCTCCTACAATGAGCAGTTCTTC. Residues: CASSVDPMTASSYNEQFF.